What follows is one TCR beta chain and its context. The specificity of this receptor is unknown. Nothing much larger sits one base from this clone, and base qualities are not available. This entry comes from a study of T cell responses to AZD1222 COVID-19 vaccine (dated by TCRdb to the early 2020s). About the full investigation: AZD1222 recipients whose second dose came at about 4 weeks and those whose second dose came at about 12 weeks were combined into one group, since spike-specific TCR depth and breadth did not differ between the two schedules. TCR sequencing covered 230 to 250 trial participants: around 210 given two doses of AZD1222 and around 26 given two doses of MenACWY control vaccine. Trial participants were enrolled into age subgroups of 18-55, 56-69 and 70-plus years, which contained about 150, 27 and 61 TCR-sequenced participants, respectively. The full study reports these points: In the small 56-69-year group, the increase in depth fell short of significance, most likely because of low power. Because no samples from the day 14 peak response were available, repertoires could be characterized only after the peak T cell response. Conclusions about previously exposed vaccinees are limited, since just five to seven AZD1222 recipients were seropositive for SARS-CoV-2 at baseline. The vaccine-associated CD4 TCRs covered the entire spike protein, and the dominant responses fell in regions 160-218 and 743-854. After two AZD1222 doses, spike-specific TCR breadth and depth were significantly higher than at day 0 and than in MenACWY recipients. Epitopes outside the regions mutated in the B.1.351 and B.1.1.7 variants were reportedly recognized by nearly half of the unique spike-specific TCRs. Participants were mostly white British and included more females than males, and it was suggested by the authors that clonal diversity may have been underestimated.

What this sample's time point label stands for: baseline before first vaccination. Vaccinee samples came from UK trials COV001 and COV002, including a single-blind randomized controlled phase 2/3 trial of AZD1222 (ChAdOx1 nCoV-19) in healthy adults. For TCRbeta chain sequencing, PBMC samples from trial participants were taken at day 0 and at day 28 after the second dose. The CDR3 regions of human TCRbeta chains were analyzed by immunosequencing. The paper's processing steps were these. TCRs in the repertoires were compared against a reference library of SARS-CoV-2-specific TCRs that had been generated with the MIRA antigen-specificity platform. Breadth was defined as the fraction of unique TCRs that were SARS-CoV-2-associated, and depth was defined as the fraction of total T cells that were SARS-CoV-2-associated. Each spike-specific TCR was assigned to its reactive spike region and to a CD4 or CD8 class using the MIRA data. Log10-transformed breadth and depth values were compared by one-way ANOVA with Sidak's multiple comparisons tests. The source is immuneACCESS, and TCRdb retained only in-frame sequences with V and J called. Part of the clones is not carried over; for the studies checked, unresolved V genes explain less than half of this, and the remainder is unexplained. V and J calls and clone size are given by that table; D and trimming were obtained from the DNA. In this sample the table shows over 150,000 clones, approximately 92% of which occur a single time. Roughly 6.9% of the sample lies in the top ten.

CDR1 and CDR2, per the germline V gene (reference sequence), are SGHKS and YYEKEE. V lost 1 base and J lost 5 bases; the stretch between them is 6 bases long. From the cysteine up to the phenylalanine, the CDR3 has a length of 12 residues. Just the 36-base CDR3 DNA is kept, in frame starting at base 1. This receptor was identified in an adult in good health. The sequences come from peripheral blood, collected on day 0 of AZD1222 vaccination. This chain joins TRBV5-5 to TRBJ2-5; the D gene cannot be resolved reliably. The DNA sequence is TGTGCCAGCAGCTTGTACGATGAGACCCAGTACTTC. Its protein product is CASSLYDETQYF.